This TCR beta chain emerged from a study of T cell responses to AZD1222 COVID-19 vaccine. Whole-study findings and limits: Repertoire sampling occurred only after the peak T cell response. Unmutated regions of variants are reportedly targeted by nearly half of spike-specific TCRs. Dominant CD4 TCR responses targeted spike regions 160-218 and 743-854.

The CDR3 has 16 amino acids. With 4 bases removed from V and 0 bases from J, the gap between germline ends came to 13 bases. From germline, CDR1 is KGHSY and CDR2 FQNENV. Generated by immunoSEQ multiplex PCR, the TCRdb table keeps only in-frame clones and is missing some. The data show under 150,000 clones, about 90% seen once. As regards this clone: Antigen: not known.

The specimen comprised peripheral blood, sampled on day 0 of AZD1222 vaccination. The TCR comes from an adult in good health. The chain couples TRBV16 to TRBJ2-1; tentative D call: TRBD1 (5 bases). The CDR3 loop is CASSPSGQGSYNEQFF. For the CDR3, the DNA is TGTGCCAGCAGCCCAAGTGGGCAGGGCTCCTACAATGAGCAGTTCTTC.